The entry below describes one T cell receptor beta chain. Its target is unknown. The sample comes from a study of CD8+CD57+ T cells in acquired aplastic anemia. At the level of the study: In CD4+ cells, healthy donors produced an average of approximately 9.9 million reads.

The CDR3 has 14 residues. V was shortened by 2 bases and J by 7 bases, with 9 bases between the two germline ends. In germline, CDR1 is ENHRY, CDR2 SYGVKD. Template material for TCR beta VDJ and CDR3 profiling consisted of genomic DNA. TCRdb re-called the reads with MiXCR, one entry per CDR3 protein. The sample lists roughly 130,000 distinct CDR3 sequences, around 48% occurring once. Study results and caveats: Patients and controls turned out to have roughly 29 CD8+ CDR3 sequences in common.

The material sequenced was sorted CD4+, CD8+, or CD8+CD57+ T cells (not recorded which) from PBMCs. V and J are TRBV10-3 and TRBJ1-6, with D possibly matching TRBD1 (5 bases). This receptor was obtained from a human donor in good health, serving as a control. CDR3 DNA: TGTGCCATCAGTGAGGGGACCGACAATTCACCCCTCCACTTT. Translation gives CAISEGTDNSPLHF.